Below, 29 T cell receptor beta chains from the same sample are listed, as sequenced in a study of memory CD4+ T cells and cytomegalovirus serostatus. TCRdb's table, derived via immunoSEQ multiplex PCR, lists solely in-frame clones and lacks some. The data show about 50,000 clones, 70% to 85% seen once. Single viable CD3+CD4+CD8-CD45RO+ cells were sorted as the memory CD4+ T cells. Sequencing was done on a sample of memory CD4+ T cells from blood. These receptors originate from an adult in good health and CMV-seronegative.

This clone was observed a handful of times. This CDR3 reads CASSPLTGVLSEAFF. CDR3 in DNA: TGTGCCAGCAGCCCGTTGACAGGGGTGCTCTCTGAAGCTTTCTTT. The chain is built from TRBV7-8 and TRBJ1-1; 8 bases line up with TRBD1. Trimming removed 5 bases from V and 6 bases from J; junction bases left unmatched: 11. The CDR3 runs 15 residues. Germline V gives CDR1 SGHVS, CDR2 FQNEAQ.

The J gene is TRBJ1-2, the V gene TRBV12-5, with D hard to call. The CDR3 contains 13 residues. CDR1 LGHNT and CDR2 FRNRAP come from the germline V gene. V dropped 3 bases and J dropped 2 bases, with 7 bases sitting between them. The CDR3 region is CASGFVGNYGYTF. The CDR3 DNA reads TGTGCTAGTGGTTTTGTGGGAAACTATGGCTACACCTTC.

The rearrangement uses TRBV28 and TRBJ1-2; TRBD1 might be the D (5 bases). V gave up 4 bases and J gave up 5 bases, with 17 bases separating them. From germline, CDR1 is MDHEN and CDR2 SYDVKM. CDR3 size: 15 residues. CDR3 coding DNA: TGTGCCAGCAGTTCCAGCGTCGGGGCCCAGTATGGCTACACCTTC. Encoded protein: CASSSSVGAQYGYTF.

The J gene is TRBJ2-5, the V gene TRBV7-6, with D unclear. This CDR3 is 12 amino acids long. The ends were cut back, 5 bases at V and 2 bases at J, with 6 bases in the middle. Germline V lookup: CDR1 SGHVS, CDR2 FNYEAQ. CDR3 in DNA: TGTGCCAGCAGCACACCGCAAGAGACCCAGTACTTC. It translates to CASSTPQETQYF.

Only one count was recorded for this clone. This sequence joins TRBV10-3 and TRBJ2-2; D is undetermined. The CDR3 consists of 15 residues. V was cut by 0 bases and J by 1 base, with 6 bases left in between. Germline values: CDR1 ENHRY, CDR2 SYGVKD. The chain's CDR3 is CAISESHKNTGELFF. The CDR3 DNA is TGTGCCATCAGTGAGTCGCACAAGAACACCGGGGAGCTGTTTTTT.

The chain recombines TRBV5-1 with TRBJ2-2; TRBD2 matches at 13 bases. CDR1 and CDR2 (germline): SGHRS, YFSETQ. This CDR3 is built from 16 residues. Losses at the gene ends were 4 bases for V and 8 bases for J; bases not matched to a gene: 8. The CDR3 here is CASSPGLAGKEGELFF. In nucleotides, the CDR3 is TGCGCCAGCAGCCCGGGACTAGCGGGGAAAGAGGGGGAGCTGTTTTTT.

This clone was detected a few times. V gene TRBV29-1 combines with J gene TRBJ1-2; 9 bases align to TRBD1. J gave up 3 bases and V 4 bases, and 0 bases lay outside the gene matches. The CDR3 runs to 12 residues. Germline CDR1 reads SQVTM; CDR2 reads ANQGSEA. CDR3 protein: CSVGQGDYGYTF. The DNA for the CDR3 is TGCAGCGTTGGACAGGGGGACTATGGCTACACCTTC.

This clone has a handful of counts. The V and J genes are TRBV7-2 and TRBJ1-2; D might be TRBD1 (5 bases). This CDR3 spans 12 amino acids. The V end was cut by 4 bases, the J end by 8 bases, with 11 bases between. From germline, CDR1 is SGHTA and CDR2 FQGNSA. The CDR3 reads CASSSWTRGYTF. CDR3 sequence (DNA): TGTGCCAGCAGCTCGTGGACACGAGGCTACACCTTC.

V usage is TRBV18 and J usage is TRBJ2-7, with D perhaps TRBD1 (5 bases). Looked up from germline, CDR1 is KGHSH and CDR2 is LQKENI. The germline V and J ends were trimmed by 2 bases and 3 bases, with 5 bases remaining between them. This CDR3 has 12 amino acids. The CDR3 is CASSPGHYEQYF. The DNA of the CDR3 is TGTGCCAGCTCACCAGGACACTACGAGCAGTACTTC.

V usage is TRBV6-5 and J usage is TRBJ1-4; tentative D call: TRBD1 (5 bases). Germline values: CDR1 MNHEY, CDR2 SVGAGI. Deletions cut 5 bases from V and 7 bases from J, with 11 bases between. This CDR3 has 13 residues. In nucleotides, the CDR3 is TGTGCCAGCAGTCTAGGGGCGAGTGAAAAACTGTTTTTT. Translated, it gives CASSLGASEKLFF.

The chain uses TRBV5-1 and TRBJ1-2, with TRBD1 as a possible D gene (5 bases). V was cut by 1 base and J by 9 bases, with 19 bases left in between. Looked up from germline, CDR1 is SGHRS and CDR2 is YFSETQ. There are 15 residues in the CDR3. CDR3 DNA sequence: TGCGCCAGCAGCTTGTCTCTGGGGCTGGCGAGGCGCTACACCTTC. It is translated as CASSLSLGLARRYTF.

The chain joins TRBV10-3 to TRBJ1-1; 7 bases agree with TRBD1. CDR3 size: 15 residues. Per the germline V gene, CDR1 is ENHRY and CDR2 is SYGVKD. The V gene end was trimmed by 8 bases and the J gene end by 10 bases; junction bases not matched to a gene: 19. The CDR3: CAILDREKERMGAFF. Written as DNA, the CDR3 is TGTGCCATCCTCGACAGGGAGAAGGAAAGGATGGGAGCTTTCTTT.

The chain joins TRBV5-6 to TRBJ1-5; TRBD1 is a possible D gene (6 bases). Germline V gene lookup returns CDR1 SGHDT and CDR2 YYEEEE. V was pared by 6 bases and J by 5 bases, with 18 bases between. The CDR3 sequence is 15 residues long. This CDR3 reads CASTRRGAWDQPQHF. The CDR3 region has the DNA TGTGCCAGCACCCGCCGGGGGGCTTGGGATCAGCCCCAGCATTTT.

This chain uses TRBV6-1 with TRBJ1-6; 7 nucleotides agree with TRBD1. Germline values: CDR1 MNHNS, CDR2 SASEGT. The CDR3 consists of 16 residues. V shed 4 bases, J shed 0 bases, and the junction held 3 bases outside the gene matches. For the CDR3, the DNA is TGTGCCAGCAGTGCACAGGGGAGCTCCTATAATTCACCCCTCCACTTT. It yields the protein CASSAQGSSYNSPLHF.

The CDR3 loop is CASSQQDIYLTSYEQYF. The DNA of the CDR3 is TGTGCCAGCAGCCAGCAGGACATCTACCTAACCTCCTACGAGCAGTACTTC. This chain uses TRBV14 with TRBJ2-7; maybe TRBD1 (5 bases). Trimming removed 3 bases from V and 0 bases from J, with 18 bases in between. Germline CDR1 SGHDN, CDR2 FVKESK. The CDR3 consists of 17 residues.

The V and J genes are TRBV2 and TRBJ1-6; D perhaps matches TRBD1 (5 bases). Trimming removed 6 bases from V and 2 bases from J, with 11 bases in between. The V gene's germline CDR1 is SNHLY and CDR2 FYNNEI. This CDR3 contains 15 residues. This CDR3 is CASSSEGPYNSPLHF. CDR3 in DNA: TGTGCCAGCAGCTCGGAGGGACCCTATAATTCACCCCTCCACTTT.

In this sample, this clone turned up a few times. The CDR3 loop reads CASSLEGTANYGYTF. CDR3 sequence (DNA): TGTGCCAGCAGTTTAGAAGGTACAGCTAACTATGGCTACACCTTC. The rearrangement links TRBV28 to TRBJ1-2; D gene uncertain. V dropped 2 bases and J dropped 0 bases, with 10 bases sitting between them. This CDR3 region has 15 residues. Germline CDR1 reads MDHEN; CDR2 reads SYDVKM.

The V call is TRBV6-1, the J call TRBJ1-4; possibly TRBD1 for D (6 bases). The CDR3 loop spans 15 amino acids. V lost 6 bases and J 7 bases, leaving 18 bases between the germline ends. In germline, CDR1 is MNHNS, CDR2 SASEGT. CDR3 sequence: CASRAGAGGGEKLFF. In DNA form, the CDR3 reads TGTGCCAGCAGAGCGGGGGCAGGAGGGGGTGAAAAACTGTTTTTT.

This clone was counted a single time. This sequence joins TRBV7-8 and TRBJ2-5; TRBD2 aligns across 13 bases. The germline CDR1 and CDR2 sequences are SGHVS and FQNEAQ. V shed 1 base and J 4 bases; nucleotides not matched to a gene: 3. The CDR3 covers 16 residues. Here the CDR3 reads CASSLGLAGGRETQYF. The CDR3 DNA follows: TGTGCCAGCAGCTTAGGACTAGCGGGGGGACGAGAGACCCAGTACTTC.

The V gene is TRBV9, the J gene TRBJ1-2; D call uncertain. Germline lookup yields CDR1 SGDLS and CDR2 YYNGEE. The V end was cut by 3 bases, the J end by 8 bases, with 20 bases between. The CDR3 extends over 15 amino acids. This CDR3 reads CASSASHSKLGGYTF. In nucleotides, the CDR3 is TGTGCCAGCAGCGCGAGCCACAGTAAGCTCGGGGGCTACACCTTC.

The J gene is TRBJ2-1, the V gene TRBV6-1; 16 bases align to TRBD2. CDR3 size: 20 residues. J gave up 6 bases and V 0 bases, and 11 bases lay outside the gene matches. CDR1 is MNHNS and CDR2 is SASEGT in the germline V gene. CDR3 amino acids: CASSEARGTSGGARSNEQFF. The CDR3 DNA reads TGTGCCAGCAGTGAAGCGCGAGGGACTAGCGGGGGGGCCCGTAGCAATGAGCAGTTCTTC.

The chain is built from TRBV6-1 and TRBJ2-3; 10 nucleotides line up with TRBD2. Per the germline V gene, CDR1 is MNHNS and CDR2 is SASEGT. V gave up 3 bases and J gave up 4 bases; unmatched junction bases: 7. This CDR3 region has 16 residues. The CDR3 here is CASSDGVSGGSDTQYF. The CDR3 DNA sequence: TGTGCCAGCAGTGATGGCGTTAGCGGGGGGTCAGATACGCAGTATTTT.

The genes are TRBV5-4 and TRBJ2-2; D tentatively reads TRBD1 or TRBD2 (5 bases each). CDR3 length equals 13 residues. Germline loops: CDR1 SGHNT, CDR2 YYREEE (reference sequence). V dropped 1 base and J dropped 6 bases, with 7 bases sitting between them. This CDR3 is CASSLLGAGELFF. The CDR3 DNA reads TGTGCCAGCAGCTTGCTGGGGGCCGGGGAGCTGTTTTTT.

The genes are TRBV21-1 and TRBJ1-2. TRBV21-1 is deemed a pseudogene. CDR3 size: 14 residues. As DNA, the CDR3 is TGTGCCAGCAGCAAAGGATTCCGGGTTTATGGCTACACCTTC. Its protein is CASSKGFRVYGYTF.

This rearrangement joins TRBV9 to TRBJ2-5, with TRBD2 matching over 7 bases. The germline gives CDR1 SGDLS, CDR2 YYNGEE. This CDR3 comprises 16 residues. V was clipped by 0 bases and J by 0 bases; unmatched bases: 5. The CDR3 reads CASSVGRGGHQETQYF. CDR3 in DNA: TGTGCCAGCAGCGTAGGACGCGGGGGACACCAAGAGACCCAGTACTTC.

This clone appeared a few times. V gene TRBV27 combines with J gene TRBJ1-2, with 12 bases aligning to TRBD1. The CDR3 runs to 16 residues. After removal of 6 bases from V and 5 bases from J, the junction contained 10 bases not matched to a gene. The germline CDR1 and CDR2 sequences are MNHEY and SMNVEV (reference sequence). The CDR3 region is CASSARGQGAKYGYTF. The CDR3 DNA is TGTGCCAGCAGCGCGAGGGGACAGGGGGCGAAGTATGGCTACACCTTC.

Notes on this clone: Mismatch with germline at one junction end may stem from a read error. The rearrangement uses TRBV10-2 and TRBJ2-7, with TRBD1 as a possible D gene (6 bases). This CDR3 is 14 amino acids long. CDR1 WSHSY and CDR2 SAAADI come from the germline V gene. CDR3 sequence reads: CASSEPTRYRDPTF. In DNA form, the CDR3 reads TGCGCCAGCAGTGAGCCAACTCGATACAGGGACCCTACGTTC.

The genes are TRBV18 and TRBJ2-7; D is possibly TRBD2 (6 bases). CDR1 is KGHSH and CDR2 is LQKENI in the germline V gene. With 3 bases removed from V and 0 bases from J, the gap between germline ends came to 15 bases. The CDR3 runs 16 residues. The CDR3 DNA reads TGTGCCAGCTCACCCCCGGGACTGACTAACTCCTACGAGCAGTACTTC. This translates into CASSPPGLTNSYEQYF. Filled out from reference TRBV18 and TRBJ2-7, the complete variable domain reads NAGVMQNPRHLVRRRGQEARLRCSPMKGHSHVYWYRQLPEEGLKFMVYLQKENIIDESGMPKERFSAEFPKEGPSILRIQQVVRGDSAAYFCASSPPGLTNSYEQYFGPGTRLTVT.

The chain is built from TRBV4-1 and TRBJ1-2; D is uncertain. The germline V and J ends were trimmed by 0 bases and 4 bases, with 9 bases remaining between them. From germline, CDR1 is MGHRA and CDR2 YSYEKL. The CDR3 extends over 14 amino acids. This chain's CDR3 is CASSQDSGSYGYTF. The CDR3, as DNA: TGCGCCAGCAGCCAAGACTCGGGCTCCTATGGCTACACCTTC.